Shown below are 17 T cell receptor beta chains from a single sample sequenced in a study of neoadjuvant anti-PD-1 for oral cavity cancer. Sequenced by immunoSEQ multiplex PCR; TCRdb stores in-frame clones only, minus some. The sample has 7,600 or so clones, 55% to 70% seen once. Time point here: after neoadjuvant nivolumab, at surgical resection. The sequences come from PBMCs, collected after nivolumab (anti-PD-1) treatment. Receptor source: a person between 40 and 85 years old with oral cavity squamous cell carcinoma.

This clone came up once. The gene calls are TRBV5-4 and TRBJ1-2; D is perhaps TRBD1 (6 bases). Germline V gene data show CDR1 as SGHNT and CDR2 as YYREEE (reference sequence). V lost 4 bases, J lost 6 bases, and 13 bases lay in between. The length of the CDR3 is 13 residues. CDR3 DNA: TGTGCCAGCAGCCCGGGACATTTCGATGGCTACACCTTC. This sequence encodes CASSPGHFDGYTF.

In nucleotides, the CDR3 is TGTGCCAGCACCAGAGGGGGACAAGAAAATGAAAAACTGTTTTTT. Protein sequence: CASTRGGQENEKLFF. The chain links TRBV7-9 to TRBJ1-4, with D perhaps TRBD1 (6 bases). The germline V and J ends were trimmed by 7 bases and 5 bases, with 17 bases remaining between them. From germline, CDR1 is SEHNR and CDR2 FQNEAQ (reference sequence). The CDR3 runs 15 residues.

The chain has TRBV6-5 and TRBJ2-2; D might be TRBD1 (5 bases). Germline values: CDR1 MNHEY, CDR2 SVGAGI. The CDR3 consists of 14 residues. V shed 4 bases and J shed 2 bases, with 8 bases lying between them. As DNA, the CDR3 is TGTGCCAGCAGTTTTGACAGAAACACCGGGGAGCTGTTTTTT. Its translation: CASSFDRNTGELFF.

The chain is built from TRBV28 and TRBJ1-2, with TRBD1 matching 7 bases. This CDR3 contains 15 residues. V shed 5 bases and J 2 bases; nucleotides not matched to a gene: 8. Looked up from germline, CDR1 is MDHEN and CDR2 is SYDVKM. CDR3 residues: CASSTYRGPNYGYTF. The CDR3 DNA follows: TGTGCCAGCAGTACCTACAGGGGCCCCAACTATGGCTACACCTTC.

The chain couples TRBV11-2 to TRBJ1-5; 9 nucleotides agree with TRBD1. Unmatched junction bases numbered 5, after V lost 3 bases and J lost 5 bases. This CDR3 comprises 15 residues. Germline-derived CDR1 and CDR2 are SGHAT and FQNNGV. This chain's CDR3 is CASSLDRGLHQPQHF. The CDR3 DNA reads as TGTGCCAGCAGCTTGGACAGGGGTCTCCATCAGCCCCAGCATTTT.

This clone was observed a few times. The chain carries TRBV29-1 and TRBJ2-1, with D maybe TRBD1 (6 bases). The germline V and J ends were trimmed by 3 bases and 3 bases, with 6 bases remaining between them. Germline values: CDR1 SQVTM, CDR2 ANQGSEA. The CDR3 length is 12 residues. The CDR3 DNA reads as TGCAGCGTTGACAGGGGCTACAATGAGCAGTTCTTC. As protein: CSVDRGYNEQFF.

V usage is TRBV19 and J usage is TRBJ2-3; D not certain. The CDR3 is made up of 13 amino acids. Trimming removed 1 base from V and 1 base from J, with 3 bases in between. Germline CDR1 reads LNHDA; CDR2 reads SQIVND (reference sequence). The CDR3 nucleotides are TGTGCCAGTAGTATAGGCCGCACAGATACGCAGTATTTT. This gives the protein CASSIGRTDTQYF.

The J gene is TRBJ2-5, the V gene TRBV11-2; D is unresolved. CDR1 and CDR2 (germline): SGHAT, FQNNGV. V dropped 1 base and J dropped 1 base, with 13 bases sitting between them. The CDR3 covers 16 residues. Here the CDR3 DNA reads TGTGCCAGCAGCTTAGTAGCTTCACTGGCCCAAGAGACCCAGTACTTC. Protein: CASSLVASLAQETQYF.

The V and J genes are TRBV27 and TRBJ2-7; TRBD2 matches at 15 bases. In germline, CDR1 is MNHEY, CDR2 SMNVEV (reference sequence). This CDR3 has 18 amino acids. Germline trimming cut 2 bases from V and 2 bases from J; bases unmatched to any gene: 7. CDR3 coding DNA: TGTGCCAGCAGTTTAAAGGGACTAGCGGGGGGATTTACCTACGAGCAGTACTTC. This codes for CASSLKGLAGGFTYEQYF.

This chain uses TRBV6-5 with TRBJ2-7, with 8 bases fitting TRBD1. The CDR3 spans 14 residues. Per germline, CDR1 MNHEY and CDR2 SVGAGI. J gave up 3 bases and V 3 bases, and 4 bases lay outside the gene matches. CDR3: CASSYTTGGYEQYF. DNA of the CDR3: TGTGCCAGCAGTTATACCACAGGGGGCTACGAGCAGTACTTC.

This clone has a single count. V gene TRBV28 combines with J gene TRBJ2-2; the match to TRBD1 covers 12 bases. Trimming took 1 base from V and 4 from J; bases not matched to a gene: 19. The CDR3 consists of 22 residues. Germline CDR1 is MDHEN and CDR2 is SYDVKM. The CDR3 here is CASSLYWARDRGPKTATGELFF. The DNA of the CDR3 is TGTGCCAGCAGTTTATATTGGGCGAGGGACAGGGGGCCCAAAACAGCCACCGGGGAGCTGTTTTTT.

This clone has just a few counts. The chain combines TRBV7-9 with TRBJ1-2; unclear D gene. V was pared by 1 base and J by 2 bases, with 8 bases between. This CDR3 contains 14 residues. The germline CDR1 and CDR2 sequences are SEHNR and FQNEAQ (reference sequence). CDR3: CASSLVVTNYGYTF. CDR3 bases: TGTGCCAGCAGCTTAGTGGTAACAAACTATGGCTACACCTTC.

There are a few counts of this clone. The chain combines TRBV12-5 with TRBJ2-2; TRBD2 agrees at 7 bases. CDR3 length: 17 residues. CDR1 and CDR2 (germline): LGHNT, FRNRAP. V was clipped by 1 base and J by 4 bases; unmatched bases: 9. CDR3 residues: CASGLAGTSDGTGELFF. CDR3 nucleotide sequence: TGTGCTAGTGGTTTGGCCGGCACTAGCGATGGCACCGGGGAGCTGTTTTTT.

This sequence joins TRBV28 and TRBJ1-2, with D hard to call. V shed 8 bases and J shed 4 bases, with 17 bases lying between them. CDR3 length equals 14 residues. Germline V gives CDR1 MDHEN, CDR2 SYDVKM. The CDR3 nucleotides are TGTGCCAGCGGTAGGGCCAACCAGGTCTATGGCTACACCTTC. It is translated as CASGRANQVYGYTF.

This clone was seen a handful of times. The genes are TRBV28 and TRBJ1-3, with D maybe TRBD1 (5 bases). CDR3 length: 14 residues. Germline assignment: CDR1 MDHEN and CDR2 SYDVKM. The germline V and J ends were trimmed by 5 bases and 4 bases, with 12 bases remaining between them. CDR3 region: CASSRGVVGNTIYF. The CDR3 nucleotides read TGTGCCAGCAGTCGGGGGGTGGTCGGAAACACCATATATTTT.

The chain has TRBV7-2 and TRBJ2-3; TRBD2 agrees at 8 bases. The CDR3 is 16 amino acids. Germline V gene lookup returns CDR1 SGHTA and CDR2 FQGNSA. After removal of 5 bases from V and 3 bases from J, the junction contained 10 bases not matched to a gene. CDR3 sequence reads: CASSPRTSFATDTQYF. The CDR3 DNA follows: TGTGCCAGCAGCCCGCGGACTAGCTTCGCGACAGATACGCAGTATTTT. The complete variable domain, with remaining parts taken from reference TRBV7-2 and TRBJ2-3, reads GAGVSQSPSNKVTEKGKDVELRCDPISGHTALYWYRQSLGQGLEFLIYFQGNSAPDKSGLPSDRFSAERTGGSVSTLTIQRTQQEDSAVYLCASSPRTSFATDTQYFGPGTRLTVL.

The rearrangement links TRBV6-6 to TRBJ1-6, with a weak D call TRBD1 (5 bases). This CDR3 has 14 residues. Germline values: CDR1 MNHNY, CDR2 SVGAGI (reference sequence). The V end was cut by 2 bases, the J end by 6 bases, with 8 bases between. The DNA of the CDR3 is TGTGCCAGCAGTTACGGGGGGGGTAATTCACCCCTCCACTTT. It translates to CASSYGGGNSPLHF.